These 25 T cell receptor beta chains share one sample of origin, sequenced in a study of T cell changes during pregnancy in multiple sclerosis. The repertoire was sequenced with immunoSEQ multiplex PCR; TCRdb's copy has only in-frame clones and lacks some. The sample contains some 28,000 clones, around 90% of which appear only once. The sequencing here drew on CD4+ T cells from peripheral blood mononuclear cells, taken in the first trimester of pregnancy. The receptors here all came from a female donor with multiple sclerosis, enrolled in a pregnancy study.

The CDR3 region has the DNA TGTGCCAGCAGCGTAGGGGGGGGCGCAGTCGAAGTTTCACCCCTCCACTTT. It encodes CASSVGGGAVEVSPLHF. The chain carries TRBV9 and TRBJ1-6, with D possibly TRBD1 on 6 matching bases. The CDR3 extends over 17 amino acids. Trimming cost V 0 bases and J 9 bases, with 19 bases left between them. Germline loops: CDR1 SGDLS, CDR2 YYNGEE.

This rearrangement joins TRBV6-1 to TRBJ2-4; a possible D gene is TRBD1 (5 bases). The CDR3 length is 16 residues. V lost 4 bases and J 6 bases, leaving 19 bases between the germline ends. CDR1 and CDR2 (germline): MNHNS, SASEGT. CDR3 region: CASSVRAGPSINIQYF. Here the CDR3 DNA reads TGTGCCAGCAGTGTACGCGCAGGGCCGAGCATAAACATTCAGTACTTC.

CDR3 region: CASSFGQGVDTIYF. In DNA, the CDR3 is TGTGCCAGCAGCTTCGGACAGGGTGTAGACACCATATATTTT. This chain connects TRBV7-9 to TRBJ1-3, with 8 bases lining up with TRBD1. The CDR3 is made up of 14 amino acids. CDR1 SEHNR and CDR2 FQNEAQ come from the germline V gene (reference sequence). J was trimmed by 8 bases and V by 3 bases; bases with no gene match: 6. Complete variable domain (other parts from reference TRBV7-9 and TRBJ1-3): DTGVSQNPRHKITKRGQNVTFRCDPISEHNRLYWYRQTLGQGPEFLTYFQNEAQLEKSRLLSDRFSAERPKGSFSTLEIQRTEQGDSAMYLCASSFGQGVDTIYFGEGSWLTVV.

The CDR3 DNA reads TGTGCCTGGAGTGGGACAGGGGGGGAGACCCAGTACTTC. Amino acids: CAWSGTGGETQYF. The chain uses TRBV30 and TRBJ2-5; 10 bases map to TRBD1. Germline lookup yields CDR1 GTSNPN and CDR2 SVGIG (reference sequence). The CDR3 contains 13 residues. V dropped 1 base and J dropped 5; count of bases not matched to a gene: 1. Together with reference TRBV30 and TRBJ2-5, the CDR3 gives the full variable domain: SQTIHQWPATLVQPVGSPLSLECTVEGTSNPNLYWYRQAAGRGLQLLFYSVGIGQISSEVPQNLSASRPQDRQFILSSKKLLLSDSGFYLCAWSGTGGETQYFGPGTRLLVL.

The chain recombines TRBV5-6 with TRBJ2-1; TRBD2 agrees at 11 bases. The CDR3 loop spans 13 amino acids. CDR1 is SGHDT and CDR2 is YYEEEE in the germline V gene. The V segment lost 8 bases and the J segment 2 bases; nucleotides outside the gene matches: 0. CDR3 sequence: CASSGGAYNEQFF. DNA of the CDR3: TGTGCCAGTAGCGGGGGGGCCTACAATGAGCAGTTCTTC.

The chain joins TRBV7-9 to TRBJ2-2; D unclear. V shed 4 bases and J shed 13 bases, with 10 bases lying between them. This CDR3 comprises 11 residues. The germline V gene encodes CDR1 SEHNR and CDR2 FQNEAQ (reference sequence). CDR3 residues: CASSYLFGLFF. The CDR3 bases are TGTGCCAGCAGCTACCTATTCGGGCTGTTTTTT.

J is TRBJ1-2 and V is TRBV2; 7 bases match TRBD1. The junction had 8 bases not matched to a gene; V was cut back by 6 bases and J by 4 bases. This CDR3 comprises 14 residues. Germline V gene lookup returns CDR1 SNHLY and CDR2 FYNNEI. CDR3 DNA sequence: TGTGCCAGCAGGGATTTCCGGGACAGCTATGGCTACACCTTC. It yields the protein CASRDFRDSYGYTF.

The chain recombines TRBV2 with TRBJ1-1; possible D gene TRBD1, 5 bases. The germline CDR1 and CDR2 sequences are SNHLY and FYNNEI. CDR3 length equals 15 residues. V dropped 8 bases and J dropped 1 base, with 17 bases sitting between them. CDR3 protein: CASSEGRSSNTEAFF. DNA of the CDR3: TGTGCCAGCTCCGAGGGGAGGAGCTCGAACACTGAAGCTTTCTTT.

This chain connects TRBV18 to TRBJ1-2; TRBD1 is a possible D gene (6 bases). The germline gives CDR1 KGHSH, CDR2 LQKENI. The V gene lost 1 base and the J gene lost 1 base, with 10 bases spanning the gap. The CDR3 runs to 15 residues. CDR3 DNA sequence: TGTGCCAGCTCACCACAGTCAGGGGTTAACTATGGCTACACCTTC. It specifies CASSPQSGVNYGYTF.

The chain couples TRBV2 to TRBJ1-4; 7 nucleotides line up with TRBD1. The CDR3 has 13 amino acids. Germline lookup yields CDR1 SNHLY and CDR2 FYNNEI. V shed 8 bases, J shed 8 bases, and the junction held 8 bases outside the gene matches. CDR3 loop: CASLRDSGEKLFF. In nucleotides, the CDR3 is TGTGCCAGCCTCCGGGACAGCGGGGAAAAACTGTTTTTT.

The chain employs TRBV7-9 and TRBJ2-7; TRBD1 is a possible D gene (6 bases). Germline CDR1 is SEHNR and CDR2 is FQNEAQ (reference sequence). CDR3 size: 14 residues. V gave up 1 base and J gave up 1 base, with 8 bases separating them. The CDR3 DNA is TGTGCCAGCAGCTTAGTACAGGGTTCCTACGAGCAGTACTTC. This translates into CASSLVQGSYEQYF.

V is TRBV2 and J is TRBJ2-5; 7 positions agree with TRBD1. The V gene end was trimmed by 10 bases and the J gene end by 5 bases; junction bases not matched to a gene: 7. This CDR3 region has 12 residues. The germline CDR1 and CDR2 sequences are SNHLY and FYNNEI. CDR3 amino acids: CATMTGYETQYF. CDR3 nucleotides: TGTGCCACCATGACAGGGTACGAGACCCAGTACTTC. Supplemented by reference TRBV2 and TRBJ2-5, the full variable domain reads EPEVTQTPSHQVTQMGQEVILRCVPISNHLYFYWYRQILGQKVEFLVSFYNNEISEKSEIFDDQFSVERPDGSNFTLKIRSTKLEDSAMYFCATMTGYETQYFGPGTRLLVL.

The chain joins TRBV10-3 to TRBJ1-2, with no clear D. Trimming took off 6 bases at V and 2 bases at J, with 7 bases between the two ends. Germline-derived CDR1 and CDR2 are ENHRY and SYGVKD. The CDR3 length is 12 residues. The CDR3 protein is CAISGVNYGYTF. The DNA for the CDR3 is TGTGCCATCAGCGGAGTCAACTATGGCTACACCTTC.

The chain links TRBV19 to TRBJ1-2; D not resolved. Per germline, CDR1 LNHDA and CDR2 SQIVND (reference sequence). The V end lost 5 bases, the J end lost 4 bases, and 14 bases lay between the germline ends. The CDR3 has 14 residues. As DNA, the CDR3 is TGTGCCAGTAGTTCCCTGGATCGGGGCTATGGCTACACCTTC. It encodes CASSSLDRGYGYTF. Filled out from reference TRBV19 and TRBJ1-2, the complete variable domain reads DGGITQSPKYLFRKEGQNVTLSCEQNLNHDAMYWYRQDPGQGLRLIYYSQIVNDFQKGDIAEGYSVSREKKESFPLTVTSAQKNPTAFYLCASSSLDRGYGYTFGSGTRLTVV.

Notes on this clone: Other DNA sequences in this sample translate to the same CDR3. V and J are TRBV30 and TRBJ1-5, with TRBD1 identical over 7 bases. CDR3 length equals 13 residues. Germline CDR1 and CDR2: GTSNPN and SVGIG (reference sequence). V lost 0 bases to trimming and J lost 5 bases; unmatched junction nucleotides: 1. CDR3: CAWSVTGDQPQHF. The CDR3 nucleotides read TGTGCCTGGAGTGTAACAGGGGATCAGCCCCAGCATTTT. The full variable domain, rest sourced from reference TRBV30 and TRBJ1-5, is SQTIHQWPATLVQPVGSPLSLECTVEGTSNPNLYWYRQAAGRGLQLLFYSVGIGQISSEVPQNLSASRPQDRQFILSSKKLLLSDSGFYLCAWSVTGDQPQHFGDGTRLSIL.

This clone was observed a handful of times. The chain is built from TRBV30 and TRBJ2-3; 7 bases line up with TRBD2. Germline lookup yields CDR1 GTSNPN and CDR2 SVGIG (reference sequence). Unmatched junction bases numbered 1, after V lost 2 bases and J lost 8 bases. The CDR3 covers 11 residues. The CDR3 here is CAWSWEGTQYF. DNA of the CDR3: TGTGCCTGGAGTTGGGAGGGTACGCAGTATTTT.

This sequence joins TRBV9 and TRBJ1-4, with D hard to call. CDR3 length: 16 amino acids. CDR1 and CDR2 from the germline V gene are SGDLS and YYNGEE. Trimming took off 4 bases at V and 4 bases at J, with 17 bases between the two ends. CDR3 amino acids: CASSPRISGYNEKLFF. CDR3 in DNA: TGTGCCAGCAGCCCGCGAATTTCCGGGTATAATGAAAAACTGTTTTTT.

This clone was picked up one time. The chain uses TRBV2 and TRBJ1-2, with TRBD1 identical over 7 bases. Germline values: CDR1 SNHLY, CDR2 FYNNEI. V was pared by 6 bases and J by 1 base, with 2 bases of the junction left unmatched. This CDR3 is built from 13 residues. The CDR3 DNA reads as TGTGCCAGCAGCCGGGACAGTAACTATGGCTACACCTTC. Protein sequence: CASSRDSNYGYTF.

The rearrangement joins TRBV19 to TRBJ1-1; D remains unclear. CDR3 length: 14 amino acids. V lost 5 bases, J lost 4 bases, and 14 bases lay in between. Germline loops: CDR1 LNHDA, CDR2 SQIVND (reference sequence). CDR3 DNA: TGTGCCAGTAGTTTTATTATTGGCAGCACTGAAGCTTTCTTT. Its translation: CASSFIIGSTEAFF.

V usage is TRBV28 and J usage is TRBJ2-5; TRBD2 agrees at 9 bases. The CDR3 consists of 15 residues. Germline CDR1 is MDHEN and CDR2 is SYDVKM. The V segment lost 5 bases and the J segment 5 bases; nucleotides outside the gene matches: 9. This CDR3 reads CASSRPAGGRETQYF. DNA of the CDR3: TGTGCCAGCAGTCGGCCGGCGGGGGGGCGGGAGACCCAGTACTTC.

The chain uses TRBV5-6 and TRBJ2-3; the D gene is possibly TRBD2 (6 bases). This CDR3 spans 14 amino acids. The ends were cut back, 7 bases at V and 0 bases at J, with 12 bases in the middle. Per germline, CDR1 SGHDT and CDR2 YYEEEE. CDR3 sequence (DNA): TGTGCCAGCCTCACTAGCTATAGCACAGATACGCAGTATTTT. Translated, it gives CASLTSYSTDTQYF.

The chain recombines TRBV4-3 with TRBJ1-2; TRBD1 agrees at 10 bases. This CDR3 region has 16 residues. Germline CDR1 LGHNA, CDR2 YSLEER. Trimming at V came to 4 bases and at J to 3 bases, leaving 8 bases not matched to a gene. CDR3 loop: CASSRAGTGEYYGYTF. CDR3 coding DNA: TGCGCCAGCAGCCGAGCCGGGACAGGGGAATACTATGGCTACACCTTC.

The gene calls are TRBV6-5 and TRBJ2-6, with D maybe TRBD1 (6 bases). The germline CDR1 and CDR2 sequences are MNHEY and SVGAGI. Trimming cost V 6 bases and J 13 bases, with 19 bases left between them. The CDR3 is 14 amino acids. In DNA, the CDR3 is TGTGCCAGCAGATTGACAGGCCGGCAAGGGGTCCTGACTTTC. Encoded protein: CASRLTGRQGVLTF.

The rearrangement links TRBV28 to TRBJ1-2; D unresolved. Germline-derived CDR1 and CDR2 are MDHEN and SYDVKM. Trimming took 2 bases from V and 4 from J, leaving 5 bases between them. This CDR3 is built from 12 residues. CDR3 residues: CASSLLGYGYTF. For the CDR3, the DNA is TGTGCCAGCAGTTTACTAGGCTATGGCTACACCTTC.

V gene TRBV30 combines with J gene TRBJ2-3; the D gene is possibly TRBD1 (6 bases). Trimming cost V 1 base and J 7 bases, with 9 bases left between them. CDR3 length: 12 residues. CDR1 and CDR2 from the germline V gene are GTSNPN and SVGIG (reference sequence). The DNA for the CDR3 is TGTGCCTGGAGTGGGGGGCCGTATACGCAGTATTTT. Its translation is CAWSGGPYTQYF.